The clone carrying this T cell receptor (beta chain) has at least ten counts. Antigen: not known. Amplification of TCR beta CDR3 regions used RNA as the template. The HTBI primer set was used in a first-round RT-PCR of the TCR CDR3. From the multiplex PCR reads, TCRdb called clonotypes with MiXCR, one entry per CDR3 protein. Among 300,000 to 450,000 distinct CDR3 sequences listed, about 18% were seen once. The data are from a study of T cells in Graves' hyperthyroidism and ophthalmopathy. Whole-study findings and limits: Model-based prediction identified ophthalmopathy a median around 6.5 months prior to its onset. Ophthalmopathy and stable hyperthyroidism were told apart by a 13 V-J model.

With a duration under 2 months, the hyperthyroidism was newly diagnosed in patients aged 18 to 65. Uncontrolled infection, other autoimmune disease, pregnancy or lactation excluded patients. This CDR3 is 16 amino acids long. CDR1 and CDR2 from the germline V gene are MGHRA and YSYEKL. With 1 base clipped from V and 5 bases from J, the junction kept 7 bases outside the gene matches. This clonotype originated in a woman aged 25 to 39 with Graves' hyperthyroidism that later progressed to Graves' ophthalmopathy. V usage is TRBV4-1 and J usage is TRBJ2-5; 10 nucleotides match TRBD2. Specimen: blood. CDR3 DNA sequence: TGCGCCAGCAGCCAAGCTAGCGGGGGAATGGGGGAGACCCAGTACTTC. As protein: CASSQASGGMGETQYF.